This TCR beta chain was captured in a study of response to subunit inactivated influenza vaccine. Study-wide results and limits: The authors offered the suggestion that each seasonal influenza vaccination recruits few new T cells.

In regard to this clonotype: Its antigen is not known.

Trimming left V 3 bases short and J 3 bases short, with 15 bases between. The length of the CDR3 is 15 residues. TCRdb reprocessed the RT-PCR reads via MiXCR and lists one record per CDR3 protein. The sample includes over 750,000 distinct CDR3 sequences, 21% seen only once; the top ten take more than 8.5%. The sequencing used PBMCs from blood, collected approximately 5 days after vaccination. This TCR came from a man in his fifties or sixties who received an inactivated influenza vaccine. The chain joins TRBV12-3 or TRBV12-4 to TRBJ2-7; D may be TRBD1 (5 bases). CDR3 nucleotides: TGTGCCAGCAGTTTGGTTAAGACAGAGAACTACGAGCAGTACTTC. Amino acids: CASSLVKTENYEQYF.